The 5 T cell receptor beta chains given below trace back to one sample, sequenced in a study of blood T cell repertoires in COVID-19. Repertoires were generated with immunoSEQ multiplex PCR, while TCRdb's copy carries only in-frame clones and drops some. This sample has more than 120,000 clones, with around nine tenths found just once. The sequenced sample was peripheral blood. The receptors come from a human donor in a cohort sampled during active COVID-19.

The rearrangement uses TRBV6-6 and TRBJ2-7; D call uncertain. The CDR3 totals 12 residues. V dropped 3 bases and J dropped 5 bases, with 8 bases sitting between them. Germline V gene lookup returns CDR1 MNHNY and CDR2 SVGAGI (reference sequence). CDR3 in DNA: TGTGCCAGCAGTTATCGGCAGGACGAGCAGTACTTC. Its translation: CASSYRQDEQYF.

The chain joins TRBV28 to TRBJ2-2; D is perhaps TRBD1 (6 bases). The CDR3 totals 13 residues. Germline CDR1 and CDR2: MDHEN and SYDVKM. Trimming removed 2 bases from V and 5 bases from J, with 6 bases in between. CDR3 bases: TGTGCCAGCAGTTTACAGGGGACCGGGGAGCTGTTTTTT. Translated, it gives CASSLQGTGELFF.

This sequence joins TRBV5-5 and TRBJ1-5; 9 bases fit TRBD1. The V gene end was trimmed by 4 bases and the J gene end by 6 bases; junction bases not matched to a gene: 8. Germline assignment: CDR1 SGHKS and CDR2 YYEKEE (reference sequence). The CDR3 spans 15 residues. CDR3: CASSEQGATGQPQHF. CDR3 coding DNA: TGTGCCAGCAGCGAACAGGGGGCTACTGGTCAGCCCCAGCATTTT. Filled out from reference TRBV5-5 and TRBJ1-5, the complete variable domain reads DAGVTQSPTHLIKTRGQQVTLRCSPISGHKSVSWYQQVLGQGPQFIFQYYEKEERGRGNFPDRFSARQFPNYSSELNVNALLLGDSALYLCASSEQGATGQPQHFGDGTRLSIL.

The genes are TRBV6-6 and TRBJ1-3; tentatively, D is TRBD1 (6 bases). This CDR3 has 16 residues. V was cut by 8 bases and J by 4 bases, with 21 bases left in between. Germline CDR1 is MNHNY and CDR2 is SVGAGI (reference sequence). The CDR3 coding sequence is TGTGCCAGCTCTCCCCCGATCAGGGGATCCGGAAACACCATATATTTT. This gives the protein CASSPPIRGSGNTIYF.

V usage is TRBV19 and J usage is TRBJ2-1; 8 bases are shared with TRBD1. After removal of 3 bases from V and 6 bases from J, the junction contained 4 bases not matched to a gene. The CDR3 is made up of 14 amino acids. The V gene's germline CDR1 is LNHDA and CDR2 SQIVND (reference sequence). The CDR3 spells CASSIGDRGNEQFF. DNA for the CDR3: TGTGCCAGTAGTATCGGCGACAGGGGCAATGAGCAGTTCTTC. Full variable domain (remainder filled in from reference TRBV19 and TRBJ2-1): DGGITQSPKYLFRKEGQNVTLSCEQNLNHDAMYWYRQDPGQGLRLIYYSQIVNDFQKGDIAEGYSVSREKKESFPLTVTSAQKNPTAFYLCASSIGDRGNEQFFGPGTRLTVL.